These T cell receptor beta chains were read from a single sample in a study of OX40 agonist ivuxolimab in advanced cancers. Here immunoSEQ multiplex PCR was the method, and the copy in TCRdb shows in-frame clones only, minus some. This sample carries fewer than 95,000 clones, 75% to 85% of them seen once, and the ten largest clones take approximately 0.6%. Source: CD4+ or CD8+ T cells sorted from blood, taken in a trial of the OX40 agonist ivuxolimab. All receptors derive from an adult with an advanced solid tumor such as melanoma, head and neck, liver or kidney cancer. Both conserved end residues are part of each CDR3. Fields, in order: V gene, J gene, D gene, clone size, CDR3 DNA, CDR3 protein. A D gene is named only where the DNA matches it firmly. Where a row states a size, it is once, few, many or the class of an expanded clone; other rows omit it.

V gene: TRBV7-9
J gene: TRBJ1-4
D gene: TRBD1
clone size: -
CDR3 DNA: TGTGCCAGCAGCTCGGGGCGGACAGGGGGCTATGAAAAACTGTTTTTT
CDR3 protein: CASSSGRTGGYEKLFF

V gene: TRBV2
J gene: TRBJ1-5
D gene: -
clone size: -
CDR3 DNA: TGTGCCAGCAGGGGGACCGGGGGAAATCAGCCCCAGCATTTT
CDR3 protein: CASRGTGGNQPQHF

V gene: TRBV11-3
J gene: TRBJ1-5
D gene: -
clone size: -
CDR3 DNA: TGTGCCAGCAGCCCCGCGCCCCAGCATTTT
CDR3 protein: CASSPAPQHF

V gene: TRBV5-1
J gene: TRBJ2-1
D gene: -
clone size: -
CDR3 DNA: TGCGCCAGCAGCTTGGCCTCGACTAGAAATAATGAGCAGTTCTTC
CDR3 protein: CASSLASTRNNEQFF

V gene: TRBV19
J gene: TRBJ1-2
D gene: TRBD1
clone size: few
CDR3 DNA: TGTGCCAGTAGTAAACAGGGGAACTATGGCTACACCTTC
CDR3 protein: CASSKQGNYGYTF

V gene: TRBV7-2
J gene: TRBJ2-1
D gene: -
clone size: -
CDR3 DNA: TGTGCCAGCAGCCTGGGACCTAACAATGAGCAGTTCTTC
CDR3 protein: CASSLGPNNEQFF

V gene: TRBV5-4
J gene: TRBJ1-6
D gene: -
clone size: -
CDR3 DNA: TGTGCCAGCAGCTTGGGACCGAGTGGTTCACCCCTCCACTTT
CDR3 protein: CASSLGPSGSPLHF

V gene: TRBV18
J gene: TRBJ2-5
D gene: -
clone size: -
CDR3 DNA: TGTGCCAGCTCAGCGAACAGGTCCCCGGCCCAAGAGACCCAGTACTTC
CDR3 protein: CASSANRSPAQETQYF

V gene: TRBV6-1
J gene: TRBJ2-3
D gene: -
clone size: -
CDR3 DNA: TGTGCCAGCAGTGTTGGCTTCCCGTCCACAGATACGCAGTATTTT
CDR3 protein: CASSVGFPSTDTQYF

V gene: TRBV7-9
J gene: TRBJ2-6
D gene: -
clone size: few
CDR3 DNA: TGTGCCAGCAGCGAGAGTGGGGCCAACGTCCTGACTTTC
CDR3 protein: CASSESGANVLTF

V gene: TRBV11-2
J gene: TRBJ2-7
D gene: -
clone size: -
CDR3 DNA: TGTGCCAGCAGCTTAGTACCTATCAGAGCCTCCTACGAGCAGTACTTC
CDR3 protein: CASSLVPIRASYEQYF

V gene: TRBV2
J gene: TRBJ2-2
D gene: -
clone size: -
CDR3 DNA: TGTGCCAGCAGTGTAGGCAGGCTGAACACCGGGGAGCTGTTTTTT
CDR3 protein: CASSVGRLNTGELFF

V gene: TRBV5-1
J gene: TRBJ1-1
D gene: -
clone size: -
CDR3 DNA: TGCGCCAGCAGCTTGGAGGGCGCTCCTGAAGCTTTCTTT
CDR3 protein: CASSLEGAPEAFF

V gene: TRBV7-2
J gene: TRBJ1-3
D gene: TRBD1
clone size: -
CDR3 DNA: TGTGCCAGCAGCTTAGTGGAGGGGGCGCGGGGAAACACCATATATTTT
CDR3 protein: CASSLVEGARGNTIYF

V gene: TRBV30
J gene: TRBJ1-4
D gene: -
clone size: -
CDR3 DNA: TGTGCCTGGAGTTGGGCAAAAGGTGAAAAACTGTTTTTT
CDR3 protein: CAWSWAKGEKLFF

V gene: TRBV6-1
J gene: TRBJ1-5
D gene: -
clone size: -
CDR3 DNA: TGTGCCAGCAGTACCCGACGGGGAGGACAGCCCCAGCATTTT
CDR3 protein: CASSTRRGGQPQHF

V gene: TRBV7-2
J gene: TRBJ2-3
D gene: -
clone size: once
CDR3 DNA: TGTGCCAGCAGCCGCCGGGTGGGGCGGGGCAGCACAGATACGCAGTATTTT
CDR3 protein: CASSRRVGRGSTDTQYF